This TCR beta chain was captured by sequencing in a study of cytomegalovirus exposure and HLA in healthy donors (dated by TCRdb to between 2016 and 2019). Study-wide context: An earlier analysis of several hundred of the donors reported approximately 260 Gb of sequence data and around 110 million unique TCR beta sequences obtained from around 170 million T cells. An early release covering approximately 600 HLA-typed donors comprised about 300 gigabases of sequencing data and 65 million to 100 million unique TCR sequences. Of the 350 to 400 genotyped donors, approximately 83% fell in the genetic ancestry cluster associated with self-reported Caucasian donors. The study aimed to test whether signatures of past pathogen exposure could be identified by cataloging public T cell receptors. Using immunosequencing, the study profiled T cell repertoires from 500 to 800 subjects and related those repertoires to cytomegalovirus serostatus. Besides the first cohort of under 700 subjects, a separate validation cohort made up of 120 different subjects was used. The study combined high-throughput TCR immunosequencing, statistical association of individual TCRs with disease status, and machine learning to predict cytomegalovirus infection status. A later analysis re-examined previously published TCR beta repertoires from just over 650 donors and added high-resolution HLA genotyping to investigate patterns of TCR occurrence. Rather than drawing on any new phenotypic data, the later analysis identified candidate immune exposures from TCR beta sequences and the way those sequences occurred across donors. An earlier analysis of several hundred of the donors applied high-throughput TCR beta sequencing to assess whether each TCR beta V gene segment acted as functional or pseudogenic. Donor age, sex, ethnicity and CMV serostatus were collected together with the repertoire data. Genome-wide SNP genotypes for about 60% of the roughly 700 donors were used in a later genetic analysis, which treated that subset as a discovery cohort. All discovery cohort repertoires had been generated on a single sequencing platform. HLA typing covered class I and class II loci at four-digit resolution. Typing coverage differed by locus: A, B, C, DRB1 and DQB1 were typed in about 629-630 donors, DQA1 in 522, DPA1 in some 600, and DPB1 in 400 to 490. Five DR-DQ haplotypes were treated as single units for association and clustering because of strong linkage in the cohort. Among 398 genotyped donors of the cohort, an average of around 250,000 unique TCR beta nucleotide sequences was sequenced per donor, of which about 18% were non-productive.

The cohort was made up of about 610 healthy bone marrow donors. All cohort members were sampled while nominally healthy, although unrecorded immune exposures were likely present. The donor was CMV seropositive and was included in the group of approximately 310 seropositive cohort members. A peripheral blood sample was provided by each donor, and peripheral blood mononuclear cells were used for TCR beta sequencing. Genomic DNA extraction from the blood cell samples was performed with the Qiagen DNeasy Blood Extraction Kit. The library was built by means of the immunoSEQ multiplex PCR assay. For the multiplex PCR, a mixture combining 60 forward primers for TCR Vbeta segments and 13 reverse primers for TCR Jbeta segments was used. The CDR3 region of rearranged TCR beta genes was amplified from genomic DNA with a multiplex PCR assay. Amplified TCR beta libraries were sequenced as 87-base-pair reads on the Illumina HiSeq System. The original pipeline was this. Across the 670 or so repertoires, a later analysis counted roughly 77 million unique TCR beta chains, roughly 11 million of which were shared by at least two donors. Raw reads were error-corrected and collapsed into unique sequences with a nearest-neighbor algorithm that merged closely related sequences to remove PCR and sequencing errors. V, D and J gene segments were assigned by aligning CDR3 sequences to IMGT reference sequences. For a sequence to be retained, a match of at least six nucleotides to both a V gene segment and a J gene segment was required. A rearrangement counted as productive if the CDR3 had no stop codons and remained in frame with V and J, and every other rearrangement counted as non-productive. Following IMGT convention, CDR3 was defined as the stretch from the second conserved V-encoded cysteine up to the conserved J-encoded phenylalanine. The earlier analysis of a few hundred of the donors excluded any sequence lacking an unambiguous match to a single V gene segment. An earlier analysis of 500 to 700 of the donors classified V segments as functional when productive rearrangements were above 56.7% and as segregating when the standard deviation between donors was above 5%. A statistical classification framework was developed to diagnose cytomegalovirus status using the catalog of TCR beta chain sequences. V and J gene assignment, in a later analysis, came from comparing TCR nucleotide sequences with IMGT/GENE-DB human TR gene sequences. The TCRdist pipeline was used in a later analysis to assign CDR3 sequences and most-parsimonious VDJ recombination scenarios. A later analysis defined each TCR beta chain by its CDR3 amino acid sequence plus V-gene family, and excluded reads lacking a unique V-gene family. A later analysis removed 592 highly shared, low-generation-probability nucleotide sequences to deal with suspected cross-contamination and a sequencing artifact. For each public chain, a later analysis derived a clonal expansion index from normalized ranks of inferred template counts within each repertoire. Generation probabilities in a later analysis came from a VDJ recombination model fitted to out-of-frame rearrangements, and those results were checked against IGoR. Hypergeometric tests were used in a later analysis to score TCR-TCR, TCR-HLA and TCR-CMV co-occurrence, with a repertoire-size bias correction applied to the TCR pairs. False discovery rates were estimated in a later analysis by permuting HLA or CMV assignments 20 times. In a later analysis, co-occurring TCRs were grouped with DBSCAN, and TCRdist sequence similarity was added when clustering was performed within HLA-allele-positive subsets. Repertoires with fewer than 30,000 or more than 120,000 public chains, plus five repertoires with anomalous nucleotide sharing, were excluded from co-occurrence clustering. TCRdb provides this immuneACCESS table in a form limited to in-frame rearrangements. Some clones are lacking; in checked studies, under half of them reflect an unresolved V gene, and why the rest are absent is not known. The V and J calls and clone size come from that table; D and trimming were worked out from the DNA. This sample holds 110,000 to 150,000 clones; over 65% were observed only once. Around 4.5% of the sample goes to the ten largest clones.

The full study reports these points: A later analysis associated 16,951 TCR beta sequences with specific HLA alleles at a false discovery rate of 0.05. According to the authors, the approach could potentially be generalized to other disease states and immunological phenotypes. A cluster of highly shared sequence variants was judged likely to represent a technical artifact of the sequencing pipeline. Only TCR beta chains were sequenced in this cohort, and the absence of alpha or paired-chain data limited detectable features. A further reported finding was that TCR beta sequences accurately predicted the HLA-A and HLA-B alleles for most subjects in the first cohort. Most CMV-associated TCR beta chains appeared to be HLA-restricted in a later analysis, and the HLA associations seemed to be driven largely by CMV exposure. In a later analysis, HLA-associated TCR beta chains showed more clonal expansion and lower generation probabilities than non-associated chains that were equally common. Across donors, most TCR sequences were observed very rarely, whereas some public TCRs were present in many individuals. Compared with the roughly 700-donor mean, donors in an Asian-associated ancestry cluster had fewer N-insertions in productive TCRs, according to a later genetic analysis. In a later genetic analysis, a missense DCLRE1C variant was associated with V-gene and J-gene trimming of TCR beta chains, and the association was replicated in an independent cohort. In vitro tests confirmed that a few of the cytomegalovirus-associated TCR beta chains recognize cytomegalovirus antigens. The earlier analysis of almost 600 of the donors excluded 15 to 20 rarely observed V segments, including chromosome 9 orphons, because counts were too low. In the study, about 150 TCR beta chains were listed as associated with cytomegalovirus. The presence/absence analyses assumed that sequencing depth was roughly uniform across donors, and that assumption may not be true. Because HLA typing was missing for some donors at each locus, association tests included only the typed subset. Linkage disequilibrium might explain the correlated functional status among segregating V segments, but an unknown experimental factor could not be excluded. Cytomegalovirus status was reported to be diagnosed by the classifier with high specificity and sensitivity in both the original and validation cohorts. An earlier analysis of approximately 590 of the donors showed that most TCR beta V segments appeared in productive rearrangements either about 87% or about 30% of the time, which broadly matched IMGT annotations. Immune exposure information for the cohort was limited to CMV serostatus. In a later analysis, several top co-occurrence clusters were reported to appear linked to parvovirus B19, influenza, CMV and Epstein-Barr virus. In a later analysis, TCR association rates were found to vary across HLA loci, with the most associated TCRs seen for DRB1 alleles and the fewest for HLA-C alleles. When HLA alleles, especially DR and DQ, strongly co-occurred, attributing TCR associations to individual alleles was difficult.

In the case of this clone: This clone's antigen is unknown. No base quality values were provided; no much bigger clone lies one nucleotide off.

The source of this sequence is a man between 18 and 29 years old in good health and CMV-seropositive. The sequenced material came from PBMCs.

The DNA sequence is TGTGCCAGCAGCGTACGAGTTAATTCACCCCTCCACTTT. Its protein product is CASSVRVNSPLHF. The rearranged chain carries TRBV9 and TRBJ1-6; there is no confident call for the D gene. As encoded in the germline V gene, CDR1 is SGDLS while CDR2 is YYNGEE. Including cysteine and phenylalanine, the CDR3 has 13 amino acids. Kept here is only the CDR3 DNA, which spans 39 bases and is read in frame from base 1. V is cut by 1 base and J by 6 bases, and the space between the germline ends is 5 bases.